This TCR beta chain was captured in a study of cytomegalovirus exposure and HLA in healthy donors. Primers included in the PCR were 60 Vbeta and 13 Jbeta primers. Assay: immunoSEQ multiplex PCR; the TCRdb copy retains only in-frame clones and omits some. Of roughly 100,000 clones listed, 55% to 85% are singletons. There are 17 residues in the CDR3. Germline V lookup: CDR1 SGHVS, CDR2 FNYEAQ. Trimming cost V 3 bases and J 3 bases, with 21 bases left between them. The study's findings and limits: Sequences of the TCR beta chain were said to predict the HLA-A and HLA-B alleles of most subjects accurately. Most TCR sequences were rare, but some public TCRs occurred in many donors. The investigators catalogued 150 to 200 TCR beta chains as cytomegalovirus-associated.

Remarks on this clone: Its antigen is not known.

This clonotype originated in a woman aged 18-29 years in good health and CMV-seropositive. What was sequenced was PBMCs. The chain combines TRBV7-6 with TRBJ2-7; a possible D gene is TRBD2 (5 bases). CDR3 amino acids: CASSFSGSIRGSYEQYF. The CDR3 DNA follows: TGTGCCAGCAGCTTTAGTGGGTCTATTCGGGGTAGCTACGAGCAGTACTTC. Full variable domain (missing parts from reference TRBV7-6 and TRBJ2-7): GAGVSQSPRYKVTKRGQDVALRCDPISGHVSLYWYRQALGQGPEFLTYFNYEAQQDKSGLPNDRFSAERPEGSISTLTIQRTEQRDSAMYRCASSFSGSIRGSYEQYFGPGTRLTVT.